There are a few counts of the clone carrying this T cell receptor (beta chain). The missing conserved phenylalanine or tryptophan at the end of this CDR3 makes a read error likely. These data originate in a study of tumor and adjacent non-tumor tissue in lung cancer. As for the study in general: Histology: under 15 adenocarcinoma, a couple of squamous cell carcinoma, 1 small cell lung cancer. On average, productive TCRbeta reads reached some 4.2 million per sample.

The template was RNA from unsorted bulk tissue. Between August and November 2014, newly diagnosed, chemotherapy-naive lung cancer patients underwent thoracic surgery in China. A modified ARM-PCR protocol with three rounds of nested PCR amplified TCRbeta. TCRdb re-derived calls from the multiplex PCR reads in MiXCR, one entry per CDR3 protein. The table records about 76,000 distinct CDR3 sequences, under 70% of them present only once. The germline gives CDR1 SQVTM, CDR2 ANQGSEA. The V and J ends lost 0 bases and 7 bases respectively, with 16 bases between them. CDR3 length equals 14 residues. The specimen was lung tumor tissue. The chain carries TRBV29-1 and TRBJ2-7; D call uncertain. The TCR originated in a woman between 65 and 79 years old with non-small cell lung cancer. CDR3 residues: CSVEDAGKSDEQYI. In DNA form, the CDR3 reads TGCAGCGTTGAAGATGCTGGGAAAAGCGATGAGCAGTACATC.